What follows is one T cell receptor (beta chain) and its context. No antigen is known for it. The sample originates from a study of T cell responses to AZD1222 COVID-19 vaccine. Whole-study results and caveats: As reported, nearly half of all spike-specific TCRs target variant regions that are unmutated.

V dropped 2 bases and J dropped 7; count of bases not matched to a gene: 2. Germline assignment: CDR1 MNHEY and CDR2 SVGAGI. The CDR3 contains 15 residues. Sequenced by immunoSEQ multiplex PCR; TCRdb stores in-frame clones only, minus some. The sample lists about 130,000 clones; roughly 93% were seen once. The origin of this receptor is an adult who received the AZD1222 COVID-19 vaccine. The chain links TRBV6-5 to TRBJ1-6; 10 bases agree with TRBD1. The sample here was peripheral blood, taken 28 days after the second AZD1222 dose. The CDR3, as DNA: TGTGCCAGCAGTTACGAGGACAGGGGGAATTCACCCCTCCACTTT. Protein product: CASSYEDRGNSPLHF.